This T cell receptor (beta chain) was sequenced in a study of CD8 T cells in Susac syndrome. Overall study: Patients with Susac syndrome who were sequenced included 5 or 6 with active disease and eight in remission.

Definite or probable Susac syndrome was diagnosed using recently defined diagnostic criteria. FACS enriched CD8+ TEMRA cells, while bulk CD8+ and CD4+ were negatively isolated. Germline V gene data show CDR1 as SNHLY and CDR2 as FYNNEI. The CDR3 covers 13 residues. J was trimmed by 7 bases and V by 8 bases; bases with no gene match: 4. Random hexamers were used to reverse transcribe the RNA input (about 0.5 to 1 ug). Coverage of TCR beta CDR3 amplification by immunoSEQ multiplex PCR extended to 54 Vbeta and 13 Jbeta. TCRdb used MiXCR to reprocess the immunoSEQ multiplex PCR reads, holding one entry per CDR3 protein. The sample has around 170,000 distinct CDR3 sequences; approximately 94% are singletons.

The specimen sequenced was CD4+ T cells from PBMCs. The J gene is TRBJ1-4, the V gene TRBV2, with TRBD1 matching 10 bases. The clonotype was recovered from a human donor with Susac syndrome. CDR3 protein: CASHGTGVEKLFF. CDR3 in DNA: TGTGCCAGCCACGGGACAGGGGTTGAAAAACTGTTTTTT.